One sample yielded the 29 T cell receptor beta chains listed below, sequenced in a study of blood T cell repertoires in COVID-19. Sequencing used immunoSEQ multiplex PCR; TCRdb keeps in-frame clones, though not all of them. The sample lists approximately 410,000 clones; 86% were seen once. Sequencing was carried out using peripheral blood. These receptor sequences come from a woman aged 25 to 39 with active or convalescent COVID-19.

This chain connects TRBV6-1 to TRBJ1-6, with TRBD1 identical over 9 bases. The J segment lost 11 bases and the V segment lost 3 bases, leaving 2 bases of the junction unmatched. CDR1 is MNHNS and CDR2 is SASEGT in the germline V gene. The CDR3 runs 13 residues. The CDR3 loop reads CASSEGQGPPLHF. The CDR3, as DNA: TGTGCCAGCAGTGAGGGACAGGGACCACCCCTCCACTTT.

Turning to this clone: Other DNA sequences in the same sample also yield this CDR3. The V and J genes are TRBV4-1 and TRBJ2-7; D is perhaps TRBD1 (6 bases). This CDR3 is built from 13 residues. The V gene's germline CDR1 is MGHRA and CDR2 YSYEKL. Trimming shortened V by 3 bases and J by 2 bases, and 8 bases separated the two germline ends. CDR3 sequence (DNA): TGCGCCAGCAGCCAGGACAGCACCTACGAGCAGTACTTC. It yields the protein CASSQDSTYEQYF.

The chain employs TRBV7-8 and TRBJ1-1; D not resolved. This CDR3 has 14 amino acids. Germline V gene data show CDR1 as SGHVS and CDR2 as FQNEAQ. V was cut by 3 bases and J by 0 bases, with 8 bases left in between. The CDR3, as DNA: TGTGCCAGCAGCTTGGGCGTCCTGAACACTGAAGCTTTCTTT. This sequence encodes CASSLGVLNTEAFF.

The chain recombines TRBV6-5 with TRBJ1-1; D may be TRBD1 (6 bases). V was clipped by 4 bases and J by 0 bases, with 12 bases between them. The length of the CDR3 is 15 residues. The germline CDR1 and CDR2 sequences are MNHEY and SVGAGI. CDR3 sequence (DNA): TGTGCCAGCAGTTTAACGGGACACCTGAACACTGAAGCTTTCTTT. Encoded protein: CASSLTGHLNTEAFF.

V and J are TRBV19 and TRBJ1-5; no definite D call. The germline V gene encodes CDR1 LNHDA and CDR2 SQIVND (reference sequence). V shed 5 bases and J shed 3 bases, with 20 bases lying between them. The CDR3 spans 17 residues. CDR3 loop: CASSGLSYQAFNQPQHF. The CDR3 DNA reads as TGTGCCAGTAGTGGTCTATCTTACCAGGCGTTCAATCAGCCCCAGCATTTT.

This clone was seen once. V usage is TRBV21-1 and J usage is TRBJ1-6; the table gives TRBD1 as D, unverified against the DNA. TRBV21-1 is a pseudogene locus. This CDR3 is built from 18 residues. The CDR3 spells CASSKDPPGQGRNSPLHF. The CDR3 bases are TGTGCCAGCAGCAAAGATCCCCCCGGACAGGGGAGGAATTCACCCCTCCACTTT.

Concerning this clone: Other DNA sequences in the same sample also yield this CDR3. This chain connects TRBV7-6 to TRBJ1-3; D unclear. V was cut by 1 base and J by 4 bases, with 11 bases left in between. Germline CDR1 and CDR2: SGHVS and FNYEAQ. This CDR3 is 15 amino acids long. The CDR3 DNA is TGTGCCAGCAGCTTAGAGTCCGGGTCCGGAAACACCATATATTTT. Translation: CASSLESGSGNTIYF.

The V call is TRBV2, the J call TRBJ1-1, with D hard to call. Germline V lookup: CDR1 SNHLY, CDR2 FYNNEI. CDR3 length: 12 residues. Trimming removed 6 bases at V and 1 base at J, with 6 bases between. CDR3 DNA sequence: TGTGCCAGCAGGGCAGGGAACACTGAAGCTTTCTTT. Its protein product is CASRAGNTEAFF. The variable domain in full, completed from reference TRBV2 and TRBJ1-1, reads EPEVTQTPSHQVTQMGQEVILRCVPISNHLYFYWYRQILGQKVEFLVSFYNNEISEKSEIFDDQFSVERPDGSNFTLKIRSTKLEDSAMYFCASRAGNTEAFFGQGTRLTVV.

V and J are TRBV20-1 and TRBJ2-7; D possibly corresponds to TRBD1 (5 bases). Germline V lookup: CDR1 DFQATT, CDR2 SNEGSKA (reference sequence). The CDR3 is 15 amino acids. V was trimmed by 3 bases and J by 3 bases, leaving 18 bases between them. The CDR3 region has the DNA TGCAGTGCTAGTAATCTGCAGGGTTTCCTCTACGAGCAGTACTTC. This codes for CSASNLQGFLYEQYF.

This clone has a single count. A read error may produce the germline difference seen at one junction end. The CDR3 bases are TGTGCCAGCAGTGAGGGGATACAGGGGGCGCTGGCCTTC. Translated: CASSEGIQGALAF. V and J are TRBV6-1 and TRBJ1-2, with 9 bases aligning to TRBD1. Per germline, CDR1 MNHNS and CDR2 SASEGT. This CDR3 is 13 amino acids long.

The V gene is TRBV2, the J gene TRBJ1-1, with 10 bases lining up with TRBD1. The CDR3 has 14 residues. Germline CDR1 SNHLY, CDR2 FYNNEI. J was trimmed by 4 bases and V by 7 bases; bases with no gene match: 6. In DNA form, the CDR3 reads TGTGCCAGCATTAGTGGACAGGGGGGCACTGAAGCTTTCTTT. The encoded protein is CASISGQGGTEAFF.

This chain joins TRBV6-5 and TRBJ1-5; no reliable D call. The CDR3 has 15 residues. V lost 10 bases and J 0 bases, leaving 16 bases between the germline ends. Per the germline V gene, CDR1 is MNHEY and CDR2 is SVGAGI. CDR3 nucleotides: TGTGCCACCGCCCGCACGAGATATAGCAATCAGCCCCAGCATTTT. It codes for CATARTRYSNQPQHF.

The chain couples TRBV27 to TRBJ2-7; no firm D call. Germline assignment: CDR1 MNHEY and CDR2 SMNVEV (reference sequence). V lost 4 bases and J 2 bases, leaving 12 bases between the germline ends. The CDR3 sequence is 14 residues long. The CDR3 spells CASSWNAAAYEQYF. The CDR3, as DNA: TGTGCCAGCAGTTGGAACGCCGCGGCCTACGAGCAGTACTTC.

The CDR3 coding sequence is TGTGCCAGCAGGCGGTTGGTGCAGGGAACCCCCACTCGGCAGTTCTTC. It is translated as CASRRLVQGTPTRQFF. The V gene is TRBV5-4, the J gene TRBJ2-1; maybe TRBD1 (5 bases). Trimming pared 5 bases from V and 12 bases from J, leaving 27 bases between. The CDR3 runs to 16 residues. Germline loops: CDR1 SGHNT, CDR2 YYREEE (reference sequence).

The rearrangement links TRBV2 to TRBJ1-3; TRBD1 matches at 7 bases. CDR1 is SNHLY, CDR2 FYNNEI, per germline. V trimming: 3 bases; J trimming: 1 base; junction bases outside the gene matches: 3. This CDR3 spans 15 amino acids. The CDR3 DNA reads as TGTGCCAGCAGTGAGCTACAGGGGTCTGGAAACACCATATATTTT. This gives the protein CASSELQGSGNTIYF. Variable domain in full (rest from reference TRBV2 and TRBJ1-3): EPEVTQTPSHQVTQMGQEVILRCVPISNHLYFYWYRQILGQKVEFLVSFYNNEISEKSEIFDDQFSVERPDGSNFTLKIRSTKLEDSAMYFCASSELQGSGNTIYFGEGSWLTVV.

The V gene is TRBV15, the J gene TRBJ2-1; 11 nucleotides agree with TRBD2. The CDR3 runs to 15 residues. Germline V gene data show CDR1 as LNHNV and CDR2 as YYDKDF (reference sequence). With V trimmed by 6 bases and J by 4 bases, 5 bases remained unmatched. CDR3 sequence reads: CATSTLAGGYNEQFF. The CDR3 coding sequence is TGTGCCACCAGTACCCTAGCGGGGGGTTACAATGAGCAGTTCTTC.

The chain has TRBV27 and TRBJ1-1; 9 bases align to TRBD1. V shed 5 bases and J 0 bases; nucleotides not matched to a gene: 4. Germline V gene sequence: CDR1 MNHEY, CDR2 SMNVEV (reference sequence). This CDR3 comprises 15 residues. The CDR3 nucleotides read TGTGCCAGCAGTCCAGGGACAGGGTTGAACACTGAAGCTTTCTTT. This sequence encodes CASSPGTGLNTEAFF.

The chain uses TRBV5-1 and TRBJ1-1; tentatively, D is TRBD1 (6 bases). CDR3 length equals 14 residues. The germline CDR1 and CDR2 sequences are SGHRS and YFSETQ. V gave up 5 bases and J gave up 0 bases, with 11 bases separating them. The CDR3 protein is CASSSGTLNTEAFF. Here the CDR3 DNA reads TGCGCCAGCAGTTCCGGGACACTGAACACTGAAGCTTTCTTT.

This clone was recorded a few times. The chain recombines TRBV5-1 with TRBJ1-2; 10 bases align to TRBD1. The CDR3 has 14 residues. V shed 5 bases, J shed 4 bases, and the junction held 5 bases outside the gene matches. The V gene's germline CDR1 is SGHRS and CDR2 YFSETQ. The CDR3 region has the DNA TGCGCCAGCAGAGGGACAGGGGATCCCTATGGCTACACCTTC. As protein: CASRGTGDPYGYTF.

CDR3 in DNA: TGCGCCAGCAGCTCCTCCGGACAGGGAGCTAACTATGGCTACACCTTC. It encodes CASSSSGQGANYGYTF. This rearrangement joins TRBV4-1 to TRBJ1-2; 8 nucleotides line up with TRBD1. This CDR3 region has 16 residues. The V and J ends lost 5 bases and 0 bases, in that order; junction bases with no gene match: 8. Looked up from germline, CDR1 is MGHRA and CDR2 is YSYEKL.

This clone is a singleton in its sample. The chain uses TRBV7-9 and TRBJ2-1, with 9 bases identical to TRBD2. CDR1 is SEHNR, CDR2 FQNEAQ, per germline (reference sequence). CDR3 length: 17 residues. V lost 5 bases to trimming and J lost 4 bases; unmatched junction nucleotides: 12. In DNA form, the CDR3 reads TGTGCCAGCAGCGTCCGGCTTCAGCGGGGGGTTTACAATGAGCAGTTCTTC. It codes for CASSVRLQRGVYNEQFF.

The chain links TRBV14 to TRBJ2-7, with TRBD2 identical over 8 bases. V shed 1 base, J shed 5 bases, and the junction held 7 bases outside the gene matches. This CDR3 comprises 15 residues. Germline-derived CDR1 and CDR2 are SGHDN and FVKESK. Here the CDR3 reads CASSQVPSGRNEQYF. The CDR3 DNA reads TGTGCCAGCAGCCAAGTACCCAGCGGGAGAAACGAGCAGTACTTC. The entire variable domain, with the rest obtained from reference TRBV14 and TRBJ2-7, is as follows: EAGVTQFPSHSVIEKGQTVTLRCDPISGHDNLYWYRRVMGKEIKFLLHFVKESKQDESGMPNNRFLAERTGGTYSTLKVQPAELEDSGVYFCASSQVPSGRNEQYFGPGTRLTVT.

The chain employs TRBV6-5 and TRBJ2-2; D might be TRBD1 (6 bases). V lost 8 bases and J 5 bases, leaving 15 bases between the germline ends. The CDR3 spans 14 residues. The germline V gene has CDR1 MNHEY and CDR2 SVGAGI. In DNA, the CDR3 is TGTGCCAGCGGAGCGCTACAGGGAACCGGGGAGCTGTTTTTT. Its protein is CASGALQGTGELFF.

This chain links TRBV2 with TRBJ2-7; tentatively, D is TRBD2 (5 bases). The length of the CDR3 is 12 residues. The germline V gene has CDR1 SNHLY and CDR2 FYNNEI. V gave up 2 bases and J gave up 3 bases, with 5 bases separating them. This chain's CDR3 is CASSERGYEQYF. The CDR3, as DNA: TGTGCCAGCAGTGAACGGGGCTACGAGCAGTACTTC.

In its sample, this clone was seen once. V and J are TRBV27 and TRBJ1-2; 12 bases fit TRBD1. The CDR3 has 17 amino acids. The germline gives CDR1 MNHEY, CDR2 SMNVEV (reference sequence). V lost 3 bases to trimming and J lost 7 bases; unmatched junction nucleotides: 12. CDR3 amino acids: CASSFLGAGQGASGYTF. The CDR3 coding sequence is TGTGCCAGCAGTTTTCTAGGGGCGGGACAGGGGGCGTCTGGCTACACCTTC.

The genes are TRBV12-3 or TRBV12-4 and TRBJ1-2, with D possibly TRBD1 on 5 matching bases. This CDR3 has 13 amino acids. The V gene lost 7 bases and the J gene lost 6 bases, with 15 bases spanning the gap. CDR3 in amino acids: CASNAGGLDGYTF. The CDR3 nucleotides are TGTGCCAGCAATGCGGGGGGTTTGGATGGCTACACCTTC.

The chain combines TRBV7-9 with TRBJ2-5, with 7 nucleotides matching TRBD1. The germline V gene has CDR1 SEHNR and CDR2 FQNEAQ (reference sequence). This CDR3 comprises 18 residues. Germline trimming cut 2 bases from V and 2 bases from J; bases unmatched to any gene: 14. CDR3 sequence: CASSLSRGGTPGQETQYF. CDR3 nucleotide sequence: TGTGCCAGCAGCTTATCCCGAGGGGGCACCCCGGGACAAGAGACCCAGTACTTC.

The J gene is TRBJ1-5, the V gene TRBV19; D perhaps matches TRBD1 (5 bases). The CDR3 consists of 17 residues. The V end was cut by 0 bases, the J end by 2 bases, with 14 bases between. The germline CDR1 and CDR2 sequences are LNHDA and SQIVND (reference sequence). In nucleotides, the CDR3 is TGTGCCAGTAGTATAGATGGGACTGCTGGGGGCAATCAGCCCCAGCATTTT. Translating it yields CASSIDGTAGGNQPQHF. Full variable domain (missing parts from reference TRBV19 and TRBJ1-5): DGGITQSPKYLFRKEGQNVTLSCEQNLNHDAMYWYRQDPGQGLRLIYYSQIVNDFQKGDIAEGYSVSREKKESFPLTVTSAQKNPTAFYLCASSIDGTAGGNQPQHFGDGTRLSIL.

This chain connects TRBV3-1 (or the pseudogene TRBV3-2) to TRBJ1-4; TRBD1 aligns across 8 bases. Germline-derived CDR1 and CDR2 are LGHDT and YNNKEL (reference sequence). The CDR3 loop spans 15 amino acids. Trimming took 4 bases from V and 7 from J; bases not matched to a gene: 8. As DNA, the CDR3 is TGTGCCAGCAGCCTTCGACAGGGGAAGCGTGAAAAACTGTTTTTT. Protein product: CASSLRQGKREKLFF.